The rows below give T cell receptor beta chains drawn from one sample of a study of T cell responses to AZD1222 COVID-19 vaccine. This table comes from immunoSEQ multiplex PCR, and its TCRdb copy is limited to in-frame clones, with some not included. The table lists fewer than 150,000 clones, over 90% of them singletons. Sequencing was performed on peripheral blood, taken on day 0 of AZD1222 vaccination. All receptors derive from an adult in good health. The CDR3 runs from the conserved cysteine through the conserved F or W. The D gene is left open where the match is weak. Size is stated for part of the rows, as once, few or many counts, or as a class when the clone is expanded.

>-|TRBV20-1|TRBJ2-7|-
CSACVRGEGEQYF
TGCAGTGCTTGTGTCAGGGGGGAAGGCGAGCAGTACTTC
>once|TRBV30|TRBJ2-7|-
CAWSVSYEQYF
TGTGCCTGGAGTGTTTCTTACGAGCAGTACTTC
>-|TRBV4-2|TRBJ1-1|TRBD1
CASSLLFRTGGSGTEAFF
TGTGCCAGCAGCCTCTTGTTCCGGACAGGGGGCTCAGGGACTGAAGCTTTCTTT
>-|TRBV18|TRBJ2-1|-
CASSPQAYNEQFF
TGTGCCAGCTCACCCCAGGCGTACAATGAGCAGTTCTTC
>-|TRBV19|TRBJ1-5|-
CASSISSNQPQHF
TGTGCCAGTAGTATATCTAGCAATCAGCCCCAGCATTTT
>-|TRBV7-2|TRBJ1-2|TRBD1
CASSFITQGASGYTF
TGTGCCAGCAGCTTCATCACCCAGGGGGCGTCGGGCTACACCTTC
>-|TRBV10-3|TRBJ2-7|-
CAISVAVYEQYF
TGTGCCATCAGTGTGGCAGTTTACGAGCAGTACTTC
>-|TRBV11-2|TRBJ2-3|TRBD2
CASTQGGGSTDTQYF
TGTGCCAGCACCCAAGGCGGGGGGAGCACAGATACGCAGTATTTT
>-|TRBV7-2|TRBJ1-1|-
CASSSNQVNTEAFF
TGTGCCAGCAGCTCAAACCAGGTGAACACTGAAGCTTTCTTT
>once|TRBV9|TRBJ2-7|-
CASSVAPGVDEQYF
TGTGCCAGCAGCGTAGCTCCGGGTGTGGACGAGCAGTACTTC
>-|TRBV6-5|TRBJ1-5|TRBD1
CASSYTNRGLQHF
TGTGCCAGCAGTTACACAAACAGGGGGCTCCAGCATTTT
>-|TRBV4-1|TRBJ2-3|TRBD2
CASSPGETSGTDTQYF
TGCGCCAGCAGCCCGGGGGAGACTAGCGGCACAGATACGCAGTATTTT
>-|TRBV7-2|TRBJ1-2|-
CASSQILGGYTF
TGTGCCAGCAGCCAAATTCTGGGGGGCTACACCTTC
>-|TRBV5-4|TRBJ1-2|-
CASSPYPLMSYTF
TGTGCCAGCAGCCCGTACCCTCTCATGAGCTACACCTTC
>-|TRBV3-1/TRBV3-2|TRBJ2-7|TRBD2
CASSQDFSGGLDEQYF
TGTGCCAGCAGCCAAGACTTCAGCGGGGGCTTGGACGAGCAGTACTTC
>once|TRBV27|TRBJ1-4|-
CASSLSLLGKLFF
TGTGCCAGCAGCCTAAGCCTTCTAGGAAAACTGTTTTTT
>-|TRBV10-2|TRBJ1-2|-
CASTAGRTYGYTF
TGCGCCAGCACGGCAGGGCGGACCTATGGCTACACCTTC